This T cell receptor (beta chain) stems from a study of T-cell memory formation after mild COVID-19. Overall study context: Largely, TCR clusters stayed within a single donor.

UMIs and sample barcodes were carried by the TCR alpha and TCR beta cDNA libraries that 5'RACE produced using constant-segment primers. TCRdb re-called the 5' RACE reads through MiXCR, storing one row per CDR3 protein. The sample yields roughly 450,000 distinct CDR3 sequences, about a sixth seen once. Germline CDR1 is SQVTM and CDR2 is ANQGSEA. V gave up 1 base and J gave up 2 bases, with 7 bases separating them. The CDR3 totals 13 residues. The clonotype originates from a man in his late teens or twenties who had mild COVID-19 (a few samples of this study predate the infection). Cell type and time point are not known. Sequenced input: PBMCs or a T cell subset sorted from them (not recorded which). The chain combines TRBV29-1 with TRBJ2-3; D remains unclear. The CDR3 region is CSVEVLDTDTQYF. DNA of the CDR3: TGCAGCGTTGAAGTCCTAGACACAGATACGCAGTATTTT.